Following are 8 T cell receptor beta chains from one sample sequenced in a study of blood T cell repertoires in COVID-19. Using immunoSEQ multiplex PCR, the repertoire was profiled, and TCRdb retains in-frame clones only, with some absent. The data hold some 200,000 clones, with about 80% observed a single time. The material sequenced was peripheral blood. The origin of the receptors is a human donor with acute or convalescent COVID-19. The donor label of this sample is uncertain.

This chain uses TRBV5-8 with TRBJ1-4; tentatively, D is TRBD1 (5 bases). This CDR3 comprises 16 residues. V was clipped by 1 base and J by 5 bases, with 15 bases between them. Germline V gives CDR1 SGHTS, CDR2 YDEGEE. The CDR3 loop reads CASSLSGRGMNEKLFF. CDR3 bases: TGTGCCAGCAGCTTGTCGGGGAGGGGTATGAATGAAAAACTGTTTTTT.

The chain couples TRBV19 to TRBJ1-3; 8 bases are shared with TRBD1. V gave up 6 bases and J gave up 3 bases; unmatched junction bases: 4. This CDR3 region has 14 residues. Per germline, CDR1 LNHDA and CDR2 SQIVND (reference sequence). Here the CDR3 reads CASRDRDLGNTIYF. CDR3 DNA sequence: TGTGCCAGTAGGGACAGGGACCTTGGAAACACCATATATTTT.

J is TRBJ1-5 and V is TRBV28; 11 nucleotides line up with TRBD1. With V trimmed by 6 bases and J by 2 bases, 9 bases remained unmatched. This CDR3 is 17 amino acids long. Germline V gives CDR1 MDHEN, CDR2 SYDVKM. The CDR3 here is CASSPLPGQGGNQPQHF. DNA for the CDR3: TGTGCCAGCAGCCCACTCCCGGGACAGGGGGGCAATCAGCCCCAGCATTTT.

The chain recombines TRBV5-1 with TRBJ2-1; 8 nucleotides align to TRBD2. V gave up 4 bases and J gave up 0 bases; unmatched junction bases: 6. CDR3 size: 16 residues. Germline-derived CDR1 and CDR2 are SGHRS and YFSETQ. In DNA, the CDR3 is TGCGCCAGCAGCCCCGACCGGGGGGGCTCCTACAATGAGCAGTTCTTC. Protein product: CASSPDRGGSYNEQFF.

The rearrangement joins TRBV7-2 to TRBJ1-5; 9 bases map to TRBD1. With 5 bases clipped from V and 6 bases from J, the junction kept 14 bases outside the gene matches. CDR3 length: 17 residues. Germline V gene lookup returns CDR1 SGHTA and CDR2 FQGNSA. This CDR3 reads CASSPPGKGQGFQPQHF. The CDR3 DNA follows: TGTGCCAGCAGCCCCCCGGGGAAGGGACAGGGATTTCAGCCCCAGCATTTT.

The rearrangement uses TRBV4-1 and TRBJ1-2; 7 bases are shared with TRBD1. V dropped 0 bases and J dropped 4; count of bases not matched to a gene: 5. CDR1 MGHRA and CDR2 YSYEKL come from the germline V gene. This CDR3 spans 15 amino acids. The CDR3 is CASSQEGGGSYGYTF. The CDR3 DNA reads TGCGCCAGCAGCCAAGAAGGGGGCGGCAGCTATGGCTACACCTTC.

The table lists this clone with many counts. The chain is built from TRBV21-1 and TRBJ2-1; the tabulated D call, TRBD2, remains unverified against the DNA. TRBV21-1 is reported as a pseudogene. The CDR3 has 16 amino acids. CDR3 sequence (DNA): TGTGCCAGCAGGGATAGCGGGACTAGCTCCTACAATGAGCAGTTCTTC. This encodes CASRDSGTSSYNEQFF.

This clone has more than one count but fewer than ten. CDR3 loop: CASSFGHNTEAFF. CDR3 DNA: TGCGCCAGCAGCTTTGGACATAACACTGAAGCTTTCTTT. This chain links TRBV5-1 with TRBJ1-1, with D perhaps TRBD1 (5 bases). The CDR3 is 13 amino acids. Trimming stripped 2 bases from V and 2 bases from J, with 7 bases between. Germline CDR1 reads SGHRS; CDR2 reads YFSETQ.